A single T cell receptor beta chain is shown here with its context. What it binds is not known. This specimen comes from a study of cytomegalovirus exposure and HLA in healthy donors. The germline V gene encodes CDR1 MNHNS and CDR2 SASEGT. The CDR3 has 13 amino acids. The V end lost 5 bases, the J end lost 5 bases, and 12 bases lay between the germline ends. Study-wide results and caveats: Prior analysis indicated that the majority of TCR beta V segments exhibited productivity approximately 87% or approximately 30% of the time. In a later analysis, an Asian-associated ancestry cluster reportedly showed fewer N-insertions than the approximately 620-donor mean.

It was with 60 Vbeta and 13 Jbeta primers that the PCR ran. Per the study methods: An analysis that came later counted tens of millions of unique TCR beta chains, around 12 million shared. TCRdb keeps only in-frame clones here, not all; method: immunoSEQ multiplex PCR. V and J calls plus clone size are reproduced from that table; the DNA served to infer D and trimming. The sample includes 120,000 to 150,000 clones, approximately 81% of them seen just once. Sequences were obtained from PBMCs. The rearrangement uses TRBV6-1 and TRBJ1-1; the D gene is possibly TRBD1 (5 bases). The receptor was derived from a woman aged 35 to 49 in good health and CMV-seropositive. CDR3 region: CASSTSGKTEAFF. The DNA for the CDR3 is TGTGCCAGCAGTACTTCAGGGAAAACTGAAGCTTTCTTT.